This T cell receptor beta chain was sequenced during a study of blood T cell repertoires in COVID-19. Across the whole study: Some COVID-19 samples were acute and others convalescent; all came from the United States, Italy and Spain. T cells, B-cell-depleted T cells, or PBMCs provided the cDNA or gDNA that served as material.

CDR1 is LGHNA and CDR2 is YNFKEQ in the germline V gene. Between the trimmed V and J ends, which lost 5 bases and 3 bases, there was a span of 13 bases. The CDR3 length is 14 residues. This clone was seen a few times. Source study methods: Amplification from reference gene primers served as the basis for estimated nucleated cell counts. Method: immunoSEQ multiplex PCR; TCRdb's copy keeps in-frame clones and lacks some. That table furnishes V, J and clone size, whereas the DNA furnished D and trimming. The table shows some 300,000 clones, with just under 90% occurring only once. The sequencing input was PBMCs or T cells enriched from blood (not recorded which). J is TRBJ1-2 and V is TRBV4-2; possible D gene TRBD1, 6 bases. This TCR was sampled from a woman in her thirties who had recovered from COVID-19. The CDR3 sequence: CASSFGGADYGYTF. The CDR3 DNA sequence: TGTGCCAGCAGCTTTGGGGGCGCTGACTATGGCTACACCTTC.